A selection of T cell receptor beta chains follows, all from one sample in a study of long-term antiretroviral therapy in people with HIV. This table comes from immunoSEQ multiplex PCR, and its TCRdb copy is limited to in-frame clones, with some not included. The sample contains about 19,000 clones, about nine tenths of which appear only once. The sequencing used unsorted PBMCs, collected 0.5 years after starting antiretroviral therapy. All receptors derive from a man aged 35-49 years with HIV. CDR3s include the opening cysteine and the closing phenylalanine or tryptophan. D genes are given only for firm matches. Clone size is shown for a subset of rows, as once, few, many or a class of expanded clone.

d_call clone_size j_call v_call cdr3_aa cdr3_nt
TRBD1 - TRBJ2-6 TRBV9 CASGGQEAGANVLTF TGTGCCAGCGGAGGACAGGAGGCTGGGGCCAACGTCCTGACTTTC
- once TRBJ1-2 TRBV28 CASSSNYRGQSRSTLIGYTF TGTGCCAGCAGCTCGAACTACCGCGGACAATCCCGTTCGACCCTTATTGGCTACACCTTC
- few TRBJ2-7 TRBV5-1 CASSFGTLESYEQYF TGCGCCAGCAGCTTCGGGACACTTGAGTCCTACGAGCAGTACTTC
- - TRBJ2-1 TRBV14 CASSQDSWAGNNEQFF TGTGCCAGCAGCCAAGATTCATGGGCAGGTAACAATGAGCAGTTCTTC
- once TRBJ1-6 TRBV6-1 CASSEGTDNSPLHF TGTGCCAGCAGTGAGGGGACCGATAATTCACCCCTCCACTTT
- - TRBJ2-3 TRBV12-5 CASGLEGRQYF TGTGCTAGTGGTTTGGAAGGAAGGCAGTATTTT
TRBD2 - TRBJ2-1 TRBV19 CASSRLAGDNEQFF TGTGCCAGTAGTCGACTAGCGGGGGACAATGAGCAGTTCTTC
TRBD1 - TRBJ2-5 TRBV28 CASRSPGQGETQYF TGTGCCAGCAGGTCACCGGGACAGGGGGAGACCCAGTACTTC
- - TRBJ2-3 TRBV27 CASRTPGTDTQYF TGTGCCAGCAGAACTCCTGGCACAGATACGCAGTATTTT
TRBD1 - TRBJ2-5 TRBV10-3 CAITGTEAQETQYF TGTGCCATCACCGGGACAGAAGCCCAAGAGACCCAGTACTTC
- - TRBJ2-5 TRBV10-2 CASSESWGLEETQYF TGCGCCAGCAGTGAGTCCTGGGGATTGGAAGAGACCCAGTACTTC
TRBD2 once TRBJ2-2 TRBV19 CASSIAFGLAGGPGELFF TGTGCCAGTAGTATAGCCTTCGGACTAGCGGGAGGGCCCGGGGAGCTGTTTTTT
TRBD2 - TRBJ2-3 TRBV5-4 CASSLQQRGGVNTQYF TGTGCCAGCAGCTTACAACAGCGGGGGGGCGTAAATACGCAGTATTTT
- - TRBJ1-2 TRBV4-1 CASSQGDLLWGGYTF TGCGCCAGCAGCCAAGGGGACCTCTTATGGGGCGGCTACACCTTC
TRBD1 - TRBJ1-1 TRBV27 CASRGTGKNWVLF TGTGCCAGCAGAGGGACAGGGAAAAACTGGGTGCTCTTT
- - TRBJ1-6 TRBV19 CASSTPARDNSPLHF TGTGCCAGTAGTACCCCCGCCAGGGATAATTCACCCCTCCACTTT
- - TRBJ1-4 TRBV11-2 CASSPGLGEKLFF TGTGCCAGCAGCCCTGGGCTCGGGGAAAAACTGTTTTTT
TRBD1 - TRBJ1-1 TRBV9 CASSVGQGARTEAFF TGTGCCAGCAGCGTGGGACAGGGGGCTCGAACTGAAGCTTTCTTT
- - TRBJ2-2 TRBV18 CASSKGTWNTGELFF TGTGCCAGCTCGAAGGGGACTTGGAACACCGGGGAGCTGTTTTTT